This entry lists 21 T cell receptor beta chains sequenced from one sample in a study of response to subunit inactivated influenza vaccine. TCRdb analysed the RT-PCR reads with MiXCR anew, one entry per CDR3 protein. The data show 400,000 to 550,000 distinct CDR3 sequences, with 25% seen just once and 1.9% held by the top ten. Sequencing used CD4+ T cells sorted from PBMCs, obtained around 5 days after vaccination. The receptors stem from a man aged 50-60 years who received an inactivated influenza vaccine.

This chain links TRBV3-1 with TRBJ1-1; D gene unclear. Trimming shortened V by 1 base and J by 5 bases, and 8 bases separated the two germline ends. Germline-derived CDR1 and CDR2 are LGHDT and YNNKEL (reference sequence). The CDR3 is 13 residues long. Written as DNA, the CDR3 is TGTGCCAGCAGCCAAGTTTCACGAACTGAAGCTTTCTTT. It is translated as CASSQVSRTEAFF.

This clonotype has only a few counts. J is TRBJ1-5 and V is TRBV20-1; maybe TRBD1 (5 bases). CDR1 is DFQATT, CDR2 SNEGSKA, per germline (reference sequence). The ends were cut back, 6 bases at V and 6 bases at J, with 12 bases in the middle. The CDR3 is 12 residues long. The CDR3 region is CSATPGGQPQHF. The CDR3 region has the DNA TGCAGTGCCACTCCGGGGGGTCAGCCCCAGCATTTT.

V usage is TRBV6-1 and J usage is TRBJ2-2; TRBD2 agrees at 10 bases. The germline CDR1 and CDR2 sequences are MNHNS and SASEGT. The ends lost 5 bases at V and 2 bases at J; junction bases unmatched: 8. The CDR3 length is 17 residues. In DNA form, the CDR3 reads TGTGCCAGCAGTCGCGCCGGGACTAGCGTAAACACCGGGGAGCTGTTTTTT. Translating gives CASSRAGTSVNTGELFF.

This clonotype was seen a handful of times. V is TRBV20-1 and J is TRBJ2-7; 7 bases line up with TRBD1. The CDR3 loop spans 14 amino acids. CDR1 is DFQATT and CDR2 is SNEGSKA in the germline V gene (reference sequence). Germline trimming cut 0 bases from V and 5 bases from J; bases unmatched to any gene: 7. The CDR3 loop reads CSARDFRQGDEQYF. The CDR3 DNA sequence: TGCAGTGCTAGAGATTTCCGACAGGGCGACGAGCAGTACTTC.

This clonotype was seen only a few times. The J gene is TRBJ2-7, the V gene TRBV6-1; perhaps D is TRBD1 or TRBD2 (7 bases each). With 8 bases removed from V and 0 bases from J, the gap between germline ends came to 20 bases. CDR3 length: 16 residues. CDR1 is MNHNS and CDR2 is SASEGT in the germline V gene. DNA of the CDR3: TGTGCCAGCGCAACAAACAGGGGAGGGGCCTCCTACGAGCAGTACTTC. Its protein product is CASATNRGGASYEQYF.

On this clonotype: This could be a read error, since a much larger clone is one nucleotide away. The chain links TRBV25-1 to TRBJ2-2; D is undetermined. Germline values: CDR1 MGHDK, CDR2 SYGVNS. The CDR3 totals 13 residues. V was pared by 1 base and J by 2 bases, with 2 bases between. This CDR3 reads CASSEFNTGELFF. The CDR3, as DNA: TGTGCCAGCAGTGAATTTAACACCGGGGAGCTGTTTTTT. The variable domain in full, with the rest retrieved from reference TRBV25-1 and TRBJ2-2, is EADIYQTPRYLVIGTGKKITLECSQTMGHDKMYWYQQDPGMELHLIHYSYGVNSTEKGDLSSESTVSRIRTEHFPLTLESARPSHTSQYLCASSEFNTGELFFGEGSRLTVL.

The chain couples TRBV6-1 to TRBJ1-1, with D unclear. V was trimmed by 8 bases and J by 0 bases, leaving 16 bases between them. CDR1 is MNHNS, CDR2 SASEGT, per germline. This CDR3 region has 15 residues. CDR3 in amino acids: CASLVTRNMNTEAFF. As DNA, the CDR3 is TGTGCCAGCCTGGTAACGAGGAATATGAACACTGAAGCTTTCTTT.

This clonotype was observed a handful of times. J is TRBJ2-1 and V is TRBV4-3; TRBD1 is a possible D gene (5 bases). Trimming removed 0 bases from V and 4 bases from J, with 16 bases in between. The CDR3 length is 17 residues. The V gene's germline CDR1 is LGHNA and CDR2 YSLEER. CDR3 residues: CASSQDWGREIYNEQFF. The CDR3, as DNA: TGCGCCAGCAGCCAAGATTGGGGCAGAGAGATTTACAATGAGCAGTTCTTC.

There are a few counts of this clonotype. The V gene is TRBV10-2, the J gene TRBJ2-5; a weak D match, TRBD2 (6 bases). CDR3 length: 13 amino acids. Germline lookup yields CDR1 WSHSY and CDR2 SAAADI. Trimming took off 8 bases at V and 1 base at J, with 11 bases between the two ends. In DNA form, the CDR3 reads TGCGCCAGCCTGGGGCGGGGCCAAGAGACCCAGTACTTC. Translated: CASLGRGQETQYF.

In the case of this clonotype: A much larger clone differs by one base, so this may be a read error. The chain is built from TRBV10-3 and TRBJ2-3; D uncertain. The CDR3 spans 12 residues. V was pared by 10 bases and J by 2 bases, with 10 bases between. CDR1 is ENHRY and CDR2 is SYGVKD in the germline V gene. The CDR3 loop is CATAENTDTQYF. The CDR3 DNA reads TGTGCCACCGCCGAAAACACAGATACGCAGTATTTT.

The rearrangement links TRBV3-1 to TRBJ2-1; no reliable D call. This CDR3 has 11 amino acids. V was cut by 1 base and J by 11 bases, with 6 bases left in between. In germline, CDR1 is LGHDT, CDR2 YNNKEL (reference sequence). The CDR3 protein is CASSQVGKQFF. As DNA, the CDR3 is TGTGCCAGCAGCCAAGTGGGGAAGCAGTTCTTC.

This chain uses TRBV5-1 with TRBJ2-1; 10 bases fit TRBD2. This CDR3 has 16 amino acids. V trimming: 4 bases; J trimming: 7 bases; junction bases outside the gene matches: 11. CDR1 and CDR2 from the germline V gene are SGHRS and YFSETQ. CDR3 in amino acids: CASSRGGSSGSNEQFF. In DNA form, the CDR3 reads TGCGCCAGCAGCCGAGGGGGGTCTAGCGGGAGTAATGAGCAGTTCTTC.

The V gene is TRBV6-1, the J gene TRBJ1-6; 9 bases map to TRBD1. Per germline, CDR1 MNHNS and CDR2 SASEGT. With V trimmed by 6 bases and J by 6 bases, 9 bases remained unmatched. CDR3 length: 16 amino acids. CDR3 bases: TGTGCCAGCAGCATTACAGGGGGCGTTTTTAATTCACCCCTCCACTTT. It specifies CASSITGGVFNSPLHF.

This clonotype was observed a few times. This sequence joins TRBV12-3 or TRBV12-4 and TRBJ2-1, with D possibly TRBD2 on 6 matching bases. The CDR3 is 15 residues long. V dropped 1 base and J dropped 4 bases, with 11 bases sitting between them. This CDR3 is CASSLGSGKYNEQFF. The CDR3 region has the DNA TGTGCCAGCAGTTTAGGTAGCGGAAAGTACAATGAGCAGTTCTTC.

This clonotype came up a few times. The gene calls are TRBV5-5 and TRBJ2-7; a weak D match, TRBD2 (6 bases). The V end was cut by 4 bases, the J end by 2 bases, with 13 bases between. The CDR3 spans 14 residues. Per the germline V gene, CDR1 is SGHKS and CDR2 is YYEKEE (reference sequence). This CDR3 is CASSRDSRPYEQYF. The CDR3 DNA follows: TGTGCCAGCAGCCGGGACTCACGCCCCTACGAGCAGTACTTC.

The CDR3 DNA is TGTGCCACCACCGCGCGGGGCACAGATACGCAGTATTTT. Translated: CATTARGTDTQYF. The V and J genes are TRBV6-1 and TRBJ2-3, with a weak D call TRBD2 (5 bases). Germline assignment: CDR1 MNHNS and CDR2 SASEGT. This CDR3 is built from 13 residues. Trimming removed 10 bases at V and 1 base at J, with 12 bases between.

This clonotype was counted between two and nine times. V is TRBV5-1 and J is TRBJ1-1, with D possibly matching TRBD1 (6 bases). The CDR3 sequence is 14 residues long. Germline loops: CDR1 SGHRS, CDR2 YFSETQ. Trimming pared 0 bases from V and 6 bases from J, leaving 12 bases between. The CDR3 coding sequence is TGCGCCAGCAGCTTGGAAGGGGGTAGGTCTGAAGCTTTCTTT. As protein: CASSLEGGRSEAFF.

CDR3 sequence: CASSVDGTSYPGELFF. The CDR3 nucleotides read TGTGCCAGCAGCGTAGACGGGACTAGTTATCCCGGGGAGCTGTTTTTT. The gene calls are TRBV9 and TRBJ2-2, with 8 bases fitting TRBD2. V lost 0 bases, J lost 6 bases, and 7 bases stayed unmatched. The length of the CDR3 is 16 residues. Germline CDR1 is SGDLS and CDR2 is YYNGEE.

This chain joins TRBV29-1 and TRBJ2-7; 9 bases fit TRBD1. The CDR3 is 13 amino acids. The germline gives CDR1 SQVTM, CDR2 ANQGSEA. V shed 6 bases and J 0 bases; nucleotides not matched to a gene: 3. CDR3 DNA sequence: TGCAGCGTGGGGACAGGGACCTCCTACGAGCAGTACTTC. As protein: CSVGTGTSYEQYF.

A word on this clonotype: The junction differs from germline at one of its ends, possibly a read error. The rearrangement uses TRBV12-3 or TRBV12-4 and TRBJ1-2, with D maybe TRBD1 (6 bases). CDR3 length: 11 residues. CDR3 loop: CASSLGGRAGF. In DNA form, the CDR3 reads TGTGCCAGCAGTTTGGGGGGCAGGGCCGGCTTC.

The CDR3 nucleotides read TGTGCCAGCAGTTTAAGAGCAGGGGACGAAAAACTGTTTTTT. This codes for CASSLRAGDEKLFF. The V gene is TRBV28, the J gene TRBJ1-4; D is possibly TRBD1 (6 bases). The CDR3 extends over 14 amino acids. Trimming took off 2 bases at V and 8 bases at J, with 12 bases between the two ends. Per the germline V gene, CDR1 is MDHEN and CDR2 is SYDVKM.